The 5 T cell receptor beta chains below were found in one sample sequenced in a study of blood T cell repertoires in COVID-19. Assay: immunoSEQ multiplex PCR; the TCRdb copy retains only in-frame clones and omits some. This sample yields 200,000 to 250,000 clones, of which almost 85% are seen a single time; roughly 8% belongs to the top ten. Sequencing was performed on peripheral blood. The receptors come from a woman aged 50 to 65 with active or convalescent COVID-19.

The V and J genes are TRBV20-1 and TRBJ1-1; D is unclear. Germline-derived CDR1 and CDR2 are DFQATT and SNEGSKA (reference sequence). The V and J ends lost 3 bases and 8 bases respectively, with 10 bases between them. The CDR3 consists of 11 residues. CDR3 amino acids: CSASIHVEAFF. In DNA, the CDR3 is TGCAGTGCTAGTATACACGTGGAAGCTTTCTTT.

The rearrangement joins TRBV25-1 to TRBJ1-1; 7 bases match TRBD1. The CDR3 is 17 residues long. The V segment lost 0 bases and the J segment 2 bases; nucleotides outside the gene matches: 9. Germline CDR1 and CDR2: MGHDK and SYGVNS. The CDR3 sequence: CASSEYTPGQTNTEAFF. In DNA form, the CDR3 reads TGTGCCAGCAGTGAATATACCCCGGGACAGACAAACACTGAAGCTTTCTTT.

The chain joins TRBV19 to TRBJ2-1; possibly TRBD2 for D (6 bases). The CDR3 has 14 amino acids. V was shortened by 5 bases and J by 6 bases, with 14 bases between the two germline ends. The V gene's germline CDR1 is LNHDA and CDR2 SQIVND (reference sequence). CDR3 protein: CASSSLASRNEQFF. Here the CDR3 DNA reads TGTGCCAGTAGTTCACTAGCATCACGCAATGAGCAGTTCTTC.

This sequence joins TRBV3-1 (or the pseudogene TRBV3-2) and TRBJ2-3, with TRBD2 identical over 11 bases. The length of the CDR3 is 16 residues. CDR1 and CDR2 from the germline V gene are LGHDT and YNNKEL (reference sequence). V was pared by 4 bases and J by 5 bases, with 8 bases of the junction left unmatched. CDR3 residues: CASSLSSGGFGDTQYF. Here the CDR3 DNA reads TGTGCCAGCAGCCTATCTAGCGGGGGGTTTGGAGATACGCAGTATTTT.

A remark on this clone: Other DNA sequences in the sample encode the same CDR3. The chain links TRBV18 to TRBJ1-1; D may be TRBD1 (6 bases). Germline V gene data show CDR1 as KGHSH and CDR2 as LQKENI. Trimming stripped 2 bases from V and 1 base from J, with 11 bases between. The CDR3 runs to 15 residues. The DNA of the CDR3 is TGTGCCAGCTCACCAATACAGGGCCGGAACACTGAAGCTTTCTTT. Protein sequence: CASSPIQGRNTEAFF.